Sequencing of this TCR beta chain was carried out in a study of cytomegalovirus exposure and HLA in healthy donors. From germline, CDR1 is WSHSY and CDR2 SAAADI. Trimming stripped 1 base from V and 7 bases from J, with 10 bases between. The CDR3 spans 13 residues. Amplification used 60 Vbeta primers and 13 Jbeta primers. Measured with immunoSEQ multiplex PCR; TCRdb has only the in-frame clones, and not every one. The sample has about 140,000 clones, about two thirds seen once. The source is a man in his 60s in good health and CMV-seronegative. The specimen was PBMCs. The V call is TRBV10-2, the J call TRBJ1-1; D is possibly TRBD1 (6 bases). Written as DNA, the CDR3 is TGCGCCAGCAGTGAGTTGAACAGGGATGAAGCTTTCTTT. This encodes CASSELNRDEAFF.